This TCR beta chain was obtained from a study of cytomegalovirus exposure and HLA in healthy donors. Germline V gene data show CDR1 as SNHLY and CDR2 as FYNNEI. The germline V and J ends were trimmed by 8 bases and 7 bases, with 24 bases remaining between them. The CDR3 consists of 15 residues. A word on this clone: Its cognate antigen is unknown.

The donors were healthy bone marrow donors. The primer mix had 60 Vbeta and 13 Jbeta primers. The protocol was immunoSEQ multiplex PCR, while the TCRdb copy is restricted to in-frame clones and leaves out a portion. The repertoire includes over 150,000 clones, approximately 84% of them detected once, and around 4.9% sits in the top ten. Findings and limits, study-wide: Productive rates of about 87% or about 30% were seen for most TCR beta V segments in an earlier analysis. Later analysis suggested most CMV-associated TCR beta chains were HLA-restricted.

Material: PBMCs. The gene calls are TRBV2 and TRBJ2-7; a weak D match, TRBD1 (5 bases). The receptor was isolated from a girl between 10 and 17 years old in good health and CMV-seropositive. CDR3 sequence reads: CASAPTTFLAGEQYF. Written as DNA, the CDR3 is TGTGCCAGCGCTCCAACCACCTTCCTCGCAGGGGAGCAGTACTTC. Looking up the rest from reference TRBV2 and TRBJ2-7 gives the full variable domain: EPEVTQTPSHQVTQMGQEVILRCVPISNHLYFYWYRQILGQKVEFLVSFYNNEISEKSEIFDDQFSVERPDGSNFTLKIRSTKLEDSAMYFCASAPTTFLAGEQYFGPGTRLTVT.